This T cell receptor beta chain was recorded in a study of T cell repertoires in cytomegalovirus infection. Overall study: Based on public TCR beta signatures, there were indications of CMV infection and of a matching HLA type. Study findings and constraints: CMV-specific HLA-C-restricted TCR beta clonotypes dominated the ex vivo response. Summed frequency of shared TCR beta families picked out CMV carriers who also had the relevant HLA.

Via MiXCR, TCRdb re-called the reads, giving one row per CDR3 protein. Here the sample spans 100,000 to 150,000 distinct CDR3 sequences, 7% to 10% being singletons. This clonotype came up many times. Its antigen remains unidentified. This receptor was obtained from a human donor in good health (CMV status not recorded). Some clones in this sample may be carry-over from other donors' samples. The sequenced material came from PBMCs.

The CDR3 nucleotides read TGCGCCAGCAAGGGACTCCCCGTTGGGAATGAGCAGTTCTTC. It encodes CASKGLPVGNEQFF. V is TRBV10-2 and J is TRBJ2-1, with D tentatively TRBD2 (6 bases). This CDR3 spans 14 amino acids. The germline V and J ends were trimmed by 7 bases and 7 bases, with 17 bases remaining between them. CDR1 WSHSY and CDR2 SAAADI come from the germline V gene.